This T cell receptor beta chain was found in a study of CD8 T cells in Susac syndrome. Reverse transcription used about 0.5 to 1 ug RNA and random hexamers. It was immunoSEQ multiplex PCR that amplified TCR beta CDR3 across 54 Vbeta and 13 Jbeta. TCRdb redid the calling of the immunoSEQ multiplex PCR reads with MiXCR, one entry per CDR3 protein. The data show 330,000 or so distinct CDR3 sequences, 85% seen once. The multiple sclerosis control group was made up of treatment-naive patients with stable or active relapsing-remitting disease. It was negative isolation that provided the CD8+ and CD4+ T cells, whereas TEMRA cells were enriched by FACS. The source material was CD8+ T cells from PBMCs. The clonotype was recovered from a human donor with multiple sclerosis.

CDR3 DNA: TGTGCCAGCAGTTTAGCTAGCGGCTCCTACAATGAGCAGTTCTTC. This sequence encodes CASSLASGSYNEQFF. The chain uses TRBV28 and TRBJ2-1; 7 bases are a match to TRBD2. V was pared by 2 bases and J by 0 bases, with 1 base of the junction left unmatched. The CDR3 runs to 15 residues. Looked up from germline, CDR1 is MDHEN and CDR2 is SYDVKM.